This TCR beta chain is drawn from a study of OX40 agonist ivuxolimab in advanced cancers. Study summary: The study treated patients with ivuxolimab, an agonistic anti-OX40 (CD134) antibody. Every 2 weeks, patients received ivuxolimab intravenously, dosed at 0.01 to 10 mg/kg.

Remarks on this clone: Its antigen is currently unknown.

V gave up 5 bases and J gave up 6 bases; unmatched junction bases: 6. The CDR3 totals 14 residues. From germline, CDR1 is LNHNV and CDR2 YYDKDF (reference sequence). Patients had blood sampled at baseline and again on cycle 4 day 1 and cycle 7 day 1. Sequencing was performed with immunoSEQ multiplex PCR; in TCRdb, only in-frame clones are kept and a portion is missing. This repertoire shows around 62,000 clones, roughly 88% found once; its top ten account for roughly 2.3%. Study observations and caveats: At doses 0.1 to 3.0 mg/kg, CD4+ and CD8+ clones expanded.

The sample consisted of CD4+ or CD8+ T cells sorted from blood, taken in a trial of the OX40 agonist ivuxolimab. V gene TRBV15 combines with J gene TRBJ2-1, with 8 bases identical to TRBD2. This TCR came from an adult with an advanced solid tumor such as melanoma, head and neck, liver or kidney cancer. This CDR3 is CATSEGLEGNEQFF. The CDR3 nucleotides read TGTGCCACCAGCGAGGGACTAGAGGGCAATGAGCAGTTCTTC.